Listed here are 19 T cell receptor beta chains from one sample, sequenced in a study of cytomegalovirus exposure and HLA in healthy donors. Use of 60 Vbeta and 13 Jbeta primers characterized the PCR. Assay: immunoSEQ multiplex PCR; the TCRdb copy retains only in-frame clones and omits some. The sample yields tens of thousands of clones, around four fifths seen once. The sequencing sample was made of PBMCs. The receptor source for this set is a woman aged 30 to 39 in good health and CMV-seropositive.

V usage is TRBV4-1 and J usage is TRBJ2-1, with 7 bases matching TRBD1. Germline CDR1 and CDR2: MGHRA and YSYEKL. The V gene end was trimmed by 2 bases and the J gene end by 5 bases; junction bases not matched to a gene: 12. The CDR3 has 17 residues. The CDR3 loop is CASSQTFTGVGDNEQFF. CDR3 DNA: TGCGCCAGCAGCCAAACCTTTACAGGGGTCGGAGACAATGAGCAGTTCTTC.

The chain links TRBV7-9 to TRBJ1-3; the match to TRBD1 covers 7 bases. The CDR3 loop spans 13 amino acids. V gave up 5 bases and J gave up 8 bases; unmatched junction bases: 6. Germline assignment: CDR1 SEHNR and CDR2 FQNEAQ (reference sequence). The CDR3 sequence: CASSDRVGDTIYF. The CDR3 region has the DNA TGTGCCAGCAGCGACAGGGTTGGGGACACCATATATTTT. Variable domain in full (rest from reference TRBV7-9 and TRBJ1-3): DTGVSQNPRHKITKRGQNVTFRCDPISEHNRLYWYRQTLGQGPEFLTYFQNEAQLEKSRLLSDRFSAERPKGSFSTLEIQRTEQGDSAMYLCASSDRVGDTIYFGEGSWLTVV.

This clone turned up a few times. The rearrangement links TRBV28 to TRBJ2-1; 8 bases are shared with TRBD2. The CDR3 covers 16 residues. Germline lookup yields CDR1 MDHEN and CDR2 SYDVKM. V lost 8 bases to trimming and J lost 0 bases; unmatched junction nucleotides: 9. The CDR3 spells CASPYSGMPSYNEQFF. Written as DNA, the CDR3 is TGTGCCAGCCCTTATAGCGGGATGCCCTCCTACAATGAGCAGTTCTTC.

V gene TRBV30 combines with J gene TRBJ2-7; 9 bases align to TRBD1. This CDR3 has 12 amino acids. J lost 6 bases, V lost 5 bases, and 5 bases had no gene match. Germline CDR1 and CDR2: GTSNPN and SVGIG (reference sequence). CDR3 sequence: CAWDRGFSEQYF. DNA for the CDR3: TGTGCCTGGGACAGGGGGTTTAGCGAGCAGTACTTC.

This clone was seen a single time. CDR3 bases: TGTGCCTGGAGAACTAGCGGAAGCAGGGATACGCAGTATTTT. Translating it yields CAWRTSGSRDTQYF. The chain joins TRBV30 to TRBJ2-3; 8 bases are shared with TRBD2. Germline CDR1 reads GTSNPN; CDR2 reads SVGIG (reference sequence). The CDR3 runs 14 residues. V lost 3 bases to trimming and J lost 6 bases; unmatched junction nucleotides: 8.

This clone was counted a single time. The V and J genes are TRBV6-5 and TRBJ2-7; 10 bases line up with TRBD1. Per the germline V gene, CDR1 is MNHEY and CDR2 is SVGAGI. V lost 6 bases and J lost 5; bases outside the gene matches: 7. The CDR3 is 14 residues long. CDR3 DNA: TGTGCCAGCAGGACCGACAGGGGGCTCAACGAGCAGTACTTC. Protein sequence: CASRTDRGLNEQYF.

This clone was detected a few times. V gene TRBV7-9 combines with J gene TRBJ2-5, with D perhaps matching TRBD2 (5 bases). CDR3 length equals 13 residues. With 2 bases removed from V and 5 bases from J, the gap between germline ends came to 9 bases. Germline CDR1 SEHNR, CDR2 FQNEAQ (reference sequence). CDR3 loop: CASSLLLGETQYF. The DNA for the CDR3 is TGTGCCAGCAGCTTATTACTAGGGGAGACCCAGTACTTC.

The table lists this clone with a few counts. V usage is TRBV2 and J usage is TRBJ2-5; perhaps TRBD2 as D (6 bases). V lost 7 bases, J lost 3 bases, and 9 bases lay in between. The CDR3 totals 12 residues. Germline assignment: CDR1 SNHLY and CDR2 FYNNEI. The DNA for the CDR3 is TGTGCCAGCACAACGGGGGAAGAGACCCAGTACTTC. Amino acids: CASTTGEETQYF.

This clone was seen a single time. This sequence joins TRBV5-1 and TRBJ1-2; TRBD1 is a possible D gene (6 bases). CDR3 size: 14 residues. V was shortened by 4 bases and J by 4 bases, with 14 bases between the two germline ends. The germline V gene has CDR1 SGHRS and CDR2 YFSETQ. The chain's CDR3 is CASSPQGSGYGYTF. The DNA of the CDR3 is TGCGCCAGCAGCCCACAGGGATCTGGCTATGGCTACACCTTC. Filled out from reference TRBV5-1 and TRBJ1-2, the complete variable domain reads KAGVTQTPRYLIKTRGQQVTLSCSPISGHRSVSWYQQTPGQGLQFLFEYFSETQRNKGNFPGRFSGRQFSNSRSEMNVSTLELGDSALYLCASSPQGSGYGYTFGSGTRLTVV.

The V gene is TRBV20-1, the J gene TRBJ2-5; D is unclear. CDR1 is DFQATT and CDR2 is SNEGSKA in the germline V gene (reference sequence). The V end was cut by 2 bases, the J end by 5 bases, with 3 bases between. The CDR3 loop spans 10 amino acids. The CDR3 DNA follows: TGCAGTGCTAGACGGGAGACCCAGTACTTC. This encodes CSARRETQYF.

In this sample, this clone turned up once. The chain has TRBV7-2 and TRBJ2-5; 13 bases agree with TRBD2. This CDR3 has 15 residues. The trim removed 2 bases at V and 6 bases at J, leaving 3 bases unmatched. The V gene's germline CDR1 is SGHTA and CDR2 FQGNSA. CDR3 DNA: TGTGCCAGCAGCTTAACTAGCGGGAGGGCCCAGACCCAGTACTTC. Protein sequence: CASSLTSGRAQTQYF. Variable domain in full (rest from reference TRBV7-2 and TRBJ2-5): GAGVSQSPSNKVTEKGKDVELRCDPISGHTALYWYRQSLGQGLEFLIYFQGNSAPDKSGLPSDRFSAERTGGSVSTLTIQRTQQEDSAVYLCASSLTSGRAQTQYFGPGTRLLVL.

This clone was detected only a few times. This sequence joins TRBV6-5 and TRBJ1-5; D may be TRBD1 (5 bases). V dropped 6 bases and J dropped 2 bases, with 11 bases sitting between them. The CDR3 length is 14 residues. The germline CDR1 and CDR2 sequences are MNHEY and SVGAGI. This CDR3 is CASRRGLGNQPQHF. CDR3 DNA: TGTGCCAGCAGAAGGGGATTGGGCAATCAGCCCCAGCATTTT.

The chain carries TRBV7-7 and TRBJ2-5; D is perhaps TRBD2 (5 bases). V was shortened by 5 bases and J by 7 bases, with 14 bases between the two germline ends. Germline V CDR1 and CDR2: SSHAT, FNYEAQ (reference sequence). The CDR3 is 13 amino acids. For the CDR3, the DNA is TGTGCCAGCAGCAGCAGATCCGGAGGGACCCAGTACTTC. Translated, it gives CASSSRSGGTQYF.

A single count supports this clone. The chain combines TRBV2 with TRBJ1-1; 7 bases are a match to TRBD1. The CDR3 runs 13 residues. CDR1 SNHLY and CDR2 FYNNEI come from the germline V gene. V dropped 7 bases and J dropped 7; count of bases not matched to a gene: 9. CDR3 sequence (DNA): TGTGCCAGCACCTTGACAGGGAAGGGTGAAGCTTTCTTT. Protein: CASTLTGKGEAFF.

The J gene is TRBJ2-1, the V gene TRBV5-1; 8 nucleotides align to TRBD2. The CDR3 has 16 residues. CDR1 and CDR2 (germline): SGHRS, YFSETQ. V shed 0 bases, J shed 7 bases, and the junction held 9 bases outside the gene matches. CDR3 amino acids: CASSLVSGRALNEQFF. The CDR3 DNA reads as TGCGCCAGCAGCTTGGTTTCCGGGAGGGCTTTAAATGAGCAGTTCTTC.

CDR3 region: CASSYGAGTDTQYF. CDR3 DNA sequence: TGTGCCAGCAGTTATGGAGCGGGCACAGATACGCAGTATTTT. The rearrangement links TRBV6-5 to TRBJ2-3, with a possible D match to TRBD2 (5 bases). CDR3 size: 14 residues. V lost 3 bases, J lost 1 base, and 8 bases lay in between. Germline V CDR1 and CDR2: MNHEY, SVGAGI.

V gene TRBV4-2 combines with J gene TRBJ2-7, with TRBD1 matching 7 bases. Germline V gene data show CDR1 as LGHNA and CDR2 as YNFKEQ. Trimming removed 6 bases from V and 0 bases from J; junction bases left unmatched: 5. CDR3 length: 14 amino acids. The CDR3: CASSQWDSSYEQYF. CDR3 DNA: TGTGCCAGCAGTCAATGGGACAGCTCCTACGAGCAGTACTTC.

This clone was seen a few times. The chain links TRBV6-5 to TRBJ1-1, with no clear D. The CDR3 runs 15 residues. Trimming cost V 0 bases and J 0 bases, with 8 bases left between them. The V gene's germline CDR1 is MNHEY and CDR2 SVGAGI. The CDR3 DNA follows: TGTGCCAGCAGTTACTCGAGAGGAATGAACACTGAAGCTTTCTTT. Protein product: CASSYSRGMNTEAFF.

The gene calls are TRBV7-9 and TRBJ1-1; a weak D match, TRBD1 (5 bases). CDR1 and CDR2 (germline): SEHNR, FQNEAQ (reference sequence). This CDR3 is built from 13 residues. The V and J ends lost 4 bases and 5 bases respectively, with 11 bases between them. In DNA form, the CDR3 reads TGTGCCAGCAGCTCAGGGTTCGGTACTGAAGCTTTCTTT. Its protein product is CASSSGFGTEAFF.